This T cell receptor (beta chain) was sequenced during a study of a mutant IDH1 vaccine in newly diagnosed glioma. TCRdb keeps only in-frame clones here, not all; method: immunoSEQ multiplex PCR. Of around 19,000 clones listed, more than 75% are singletons. Time point reported: week 23, last vaccination. Doses of 300 ug of mutant IDH1 20-mer peptide were given with topical imiquimod. Details on this clone: Its antigen is not identified.

The sequenced sample was PBMCs, obtained from a glioma patient whose treatment included an IDH1 peptide vaccine. This clonotype was obtained from a man aged 25-45 years with glioma.

The CDR3 loop reads CASSPGLESGNEQFF. The CDR3 region has the DNA TGTGCCAGCAGCCCCGGGCTAGAAAGCGGCAATGAGCAGTTCTTC. The chain links TRBV5-7 to TRBJ2-1; a possible D gene is TRBD2 (5 bases). TRBV5-7 is an ORF for which the function is uncertain. This CDR3 contains 15 residues. V lost 4 bases to trimming and J lost 6 bases, with 17 bases between them.